These 32 T cell receptor beta chains share one sample of origin, sequenced in a study of T cells after yellow fever vaccination. TCRdb redid the calling of the 5' RACE reads with MiXCR, one entry per CDR3 protein. In the table there are 500,000 to 700,000 distinct CDR3 sequences, under 25% of which are singletons. The sample was PBMCs, taken 15 days after the yellow fever booster vaccination. Receptors were obtained from a man aged 25 to 40 who received the YFV17D yellow fever vaccine.

There are many counts of this clonotype. The V gene is TRBV6-2 or TRBV6-3, the J gene TRBJ2-1, with 8 bases aligning to TRBD2. The V gene end was trimmed by 6 bases and the J gene end by 7 bases; junction bases not matched to a gene: 2. Germline values: CDR1 MNHEY, CDR2 SVGEGT. The CDR3 is 12 residues long. The CDR3 reads CASSRLANEQFF. The DNA of the CDR3 is TGTGCCAGCAGCCGACTAGCGAATGAGCAGTTCTTC.

The V call is TRBV20-1, the J call TRBJ2-1, with unresolved D. The V gene's germline CDR1 is DFQATT and CDR2 SNEGSKA (reference sequence). There are 13 residues in the CDR3. Trimming stripped 3 bases from V and 10 bases from J, with 16 bases between. CDR3: CSARDLFFQEQFF. CDR3 bases: TGCAGTGCTAGGGACCTTTTTTTCCAAGAGCAGTTCTTC.

CDR3 region: CASSHTIQREGSTDTQYF. In DNA form, the CDR3 reads TGTGCCAGCAGCCATACCATCCAGCGGGAGGGAAGCACAGATACGCAGTATTTT. The genes are TRBV9 and TRBJ2-3; 10 bases fit TRBD2. Trimming cost V 4 bases and J 0 bases; bases outside gene matches: 11. CDR1 SGDLS and CDR2 YYNGEE come from the germline V gene. This CDR3 is 18 amino acids long.

This clonotype was recorded a few times. The genes are TRBV12-3 or TRBV12-4 and TRBJ1-5, with a weak D call TRBD1 (5 bases). The CDR3 totals 15 residues. The germline V and J ends were trimmed by 2 bases and 2 bases, with 10 bases remaining between them. CDR3 in DNA: TGTGCCAGCAGTTTAAAGGGGTTGGGCAATCAGCCCCAGCATTTT. Amino acids: CASSLKGLGNQPQHF.

The rearrangement joins TRBV5-1 to TRBJ2-5; unclear D gene. With 4 bases removed from V and 5 bases from J, the gap between germline ends came to 12 bases. There are 13 residues in the CDR3. Germline-derived CDR1 and CDR2 are SGHRS and YFSETQ. The CDR3 DNA follows: TGCGCCAGCAGCCCAGACTTGGGGGAGACCCAGTACTTC. Amino acids: CASSPDLGETQYF. The entire variable domain, with the rest obtained from reference TRBV5-1 and TRBJ2-5, is as follows: KAGVTQTPRYLIKTRGQQVTLSCSPISGHRSVSWYQQTPGQGLQFLFEYFSETQRNKGNFPGRFSGRQFSNSRSEMNVSTLELGDSALYLCASSPDLGETQYFGPGTRLLVL.

This clonotype was counted only a few times. V is TRBV19 and J is TRBJ2-1; no firm D call. Germline assignment: CDR1 LNHDA and CDR2 SQIVND (reference sequence). Trimming pared 1 base from V and 7 bases from J, leaving 11 bases between. The CDR3 totals 14 residues. CDR3 DNA sequence: TGTGCCAGTAGTATAGGACCAGTCGGTAATGAGCAGTTCTTC. It encodes CASSIGPVGNEQFF. The full variable domain, with the rest looked up from reference TRBV19 and TRBJ2-1, is DGGITQSPKYLFRKEGQNVTLSCEQNLNHDAMYWYRQDPGQGLRLIYYSQIVNDFQKGDIAEGYSVSREKKESFPLTVTSAQKNPTAFYLCASSIGPVGNEQFFGPGTRLTVL.

The genes are TRBV7-2 and TRBJ2-7; TRBD1 agrees at 9 bases. Germline CDR1 reads SGHTA; CDR2 reads FQGNSA. The ends lost 5 bases at V and 4 bases at J; junction bases unmatched: 9. The CDR3 has 15 residues. This CDR3 reads CASSLMGTGIYEQYF. The CDR3 coding sequence is TGTGCCAGCAGCCTAATGGGGACAGGGATTTACGAGCAGTACTTC.

This clonotype has more than one count but fewer than ten. The chain links TRBV27 to TRBJ2-3, with 7 bases identical to TRBD2. The CDR3 loop spans 16 amino acids. Germline CDR1 is MNHEY and CDR2 is SMNVEV (reference sequence). J lost 1 base, V lost 0 bases, and 4 bases had no gene match. For the CDR3, the DNA is TGTGCCAGCAGTTTATCGATTCGGGGGGGCACAGATACGCAGTATTTT. Its protein product is CASSLSIRGGTDTQYF.

The gene calls are TRBV7-8 and TRBJ2-5; D is perhaps TRBD1 or TRBD2 (5 bases each). Germline lookup yields CDR1 SGHVS and CDR2 FQNEAQ. The CDR3 runs to 14 residues. The ends were cut back, 1 base at V and 7 bases at J, with 13 bases in the middle. The CDR3 DNA reads TGTGCCAGCAGCTTAGTAGGGACGGCGGGGACCCAGTACTTC. Protein sequence: CASSLVGTAGTQYF.

This clonotype has only a few counts. The V gene is TRBV21-1, the J gene TRBJ2-7. TRBV21-1 is a recognized pseudogene. The CDR3 sequence is 17 residues long. The chain's CDR3 is CASSKAPIKPITYEQYF. In nucleotides, the CDR3 is TGTGCCAGCAGCAAAGCCCCGATAAAACCCATTACATACGAGCAGTACTTC.

The chain has TRBV21-1 and TRBJ2-2; the table's D call of TRBD1 was not tested on the DNA. TRBV21-1 is assigned pseudogene status. This CDR3 has 16 amino acids. CDR3 DNA sequence: TGTGCCAGCAGCTCCAGACAGGGGCAGAACACCGGGGAGCTGTTTTTT. Protein sequence: CASSSRQGQNTGELFF.

This clonotype was found a few times. The rearrangement joins TRBV15 to TRBJ2-1; TRBD1 matches at 8 bases. Germline CDR1 and CDR2: LNHNV and YYDKDF (reference sequence). This CDR3 region has 16 residues. Trimming cost V 2 bases and J 8 bases; bases outside gene matches: 11. CDR3 coding DNA: TGTGCCACCAGCAGAAAAAGACAGGGGCAGGCTCATGAGCAGTTCTTC. Translated: CATSRKRQGQAHEQFF.

This chain joins TRBV7-2 and TRBJ1-5; D possibly corresponds to TRBD1 (5 bases). Trimming stripped 0 bases from V and 7 bases from J, with 13 bases between. CDR3 length: 15 amino acids. The germline gives CDR1 SGHTA, CDR2 FQGNSA. The DNA for the CDR3 is TGTGCCAGCAGCTTAGCCCCAGGGACGGGGCAGCCCCAGCATTTT. It is translated as CASSLAPGTGQPQHF. The whole variable domain, filled in from reference TRBV7-2 and TRBJ1-5, reads GAGVSQSPSNKVTEKGKDVELRCDPISGHTALYWYRQSLGQGLEFLIYFQGNSAPDKSGLPSDRFSAERTGGSVSTLTIQRTQQEDSAVYLCASSLAPGTGQPQHFGDGTRLSIL.

This clonotype occurred a few times. This chain connects TRBV20-1 to TRBJ1-1; D possibly corresponds to TRBD1 (5 bases). V lost 3 bases to trimming and J lost 10 bases, with 18 bases between them. The V gene's germline CDR1 is DFQATT and CDR2 SNEGSKA (reference sequence). The CDR3 extends over 13 amino acids. CDR3 loop: CSARGDGTDRAFF. The CDR3 DNA reads TGCAGTGCTAGGGGAGACGGGACCGACCGAGCTTTCTTT.

This clonotype has a count of ten or more. The V gene is TRBV12-3 or TRBV12-4, the J gene TRBJ2-6; D call uncertain. The CDR3 is 14 residues long. The ends were cut back, 6 bases at V and 0 bases at J, with 6 bases in the middle. The CDR3 is CASSLSSGANVLTF. In DNA, the CDR3 is TGTGCCAGCAGCTTAAGCTCTGGGGCCAACGTCCTGACTTTC.

The chain is built from TRBV7-8 and TRBJ2-6; no definite D call. Trimming took 8 bases from V and 6 from J, leaving 11 bases between them. The germline V gene encodes CDR1 SGHVS and CDR2 FQNEAQ. The length of the CDR3 is 13 residues. The CDR3 nucleotides read TGTGCCAGCGCACGCCGGCAGGCCAACGTCCTGACTTTC. This translates into CASARRQANVLTF. Filled out from reference TRBV7-8 and TRBJ2-6, the complete variable domain reads GAGVSQSPRYKVAKRGQDVALRCDPISGHVSLFWYQQALGQGPEFLTYFQNEAQLDKSGLPSDRFFAERPEGSVSTLKIQRTQQEDSAVYLCASARRQANVLTFGAGSRLTVL.

The chain carries TRBV7-2 and TRBJ2-2; 9 bases line up with TRBD2. CDR3 length: 17 amino acids. CDR1 and CDR2 from the germline V gene are SGHTA and FQGNSA. The V and J ends lost 0 bases and 7 bases, in that order; junction bases with no gene match: 9. In DNA form, the CDR3 reads TGTGCCAGCAGCTTAGCCCTCCTGACTAGCGGTAGCGGGGAGCTGTTTTTT. It encodes CASSLALLTSGSGELFF.

The chain links TRBV10-3 to TRBJ2-7; 7 bases line up with TRBD2. Germline assignment: CDR1 ENHRY and CDR2 SYGVKD. The CDR3 spans 13 residues. V lost 4 bases to trimming and J lost 4 bases; unmatched junction nucleotides: 4. CDR3 bases: TGTGCCATCAGTGCCTCGGGGGGTTACGAGCAGTACTTC. Amino acid sequence: CAISASGGYEQYF.

This clonotype came up a few times. This chain joins TRBV5-1 and TRBJ2-7, with 8 bases aligning to TRBD1. From germline, CDR1 is SGHRS and CDR2 YFSETQ. V was pared by 4 bases and J by 6 bases, with 9 bases of the junction left unmatched. The CDR3 sequence is 14 residues long. The CDR3 here is CASSMQGAPREQYF. Here the CDR3 DNA reads TGCGCCAGCAGCATGCAGGGGGCCCCTCGCGAGCAGTACTTC.

The chain has TRBV14 and TRBJ2-1; 8 nucleotides agree with TRBD1. This CDR3 is 16 amino acids long. Germline values: CDR1 SGHDN, CDR2 FVKESK. Trimming took 4 bases from V and 5 from J; bases not matched to a gene: 10. In DNA, the CDR3 is TGTGCCAGCAGCCTTACCGGACAGGGCGTAAACAATGAGCAGTTCTTC. The encoded protein is CASSLTGQGVNNEQFF.

The rearrangement uses TRBV28 and TRBJ2-5; D may be TRBD1 or TRBD2 (5 bases each). V dropped 3 bases and J dropped 0 bases, with 8 bases sitting between them. Germline-derived CDR1 and CDR2 are MDHEN and SYDVKM. The CDR3 spans 14 residues. In nucleotides, the CDR3 is TGTGCCAGCAGTTTTTTGGGGGACCAAGAGACCCAGTACTTC. It is translated as CASSFLGDQETQYF.

The J gene is TRBJ2-1, the V gene TRBV12-3 or TRBV12-4; D is perhaps TRBD2 (6 bases). Trimming cost V 6 bases and J 1 base, with 13 bases left between them. The CDR3 is made up of 15 amino acids. The CDR3 nucleotides read TGTGCCAGCAGGCGGGGTACTAATTCCTACAATGAGCAGTTCTTC. Amino acids: CASRRGTNSYNEQFF.

This clonotype was counted only a few times. The gene calls are TRBV20-1 and TRBJ2-2; D ambiguous. This CDR3 region has 14 residues. V was trimmed by 5 bases and J by 0 bases, leaving 10 bases between them. Germline assignment: CDR1 DFQATT and CDR2 SNEGSKA (reference sequence). This CDR3 reads CSASPATNTGELFF. CDR3 nucleotides: TGCAGTGCTTCCCCGGCGACGAACACCGGGGAGCTGTTTTTT.

This clonotype was observed a few times. The J gene is TRBJ1-4, the V gene TRBV5-1; D unclear. The CDR3 sequence is 13 residues long. Germline loops: CDR1 SGHRS, CDR2 YFSETQ. The V end was cut by 0 bases, the J end by 8 bases, with 8 bases between. This chain's CDR3 is CASSLESGEKLFF. The CDR3 nucleotides are TGCGCCAGCAGCTTGGAATCGGGAGAAAAACTGTTTTTT.

V is TRBV5-5 and J is TRBJ2-5, with D possibly being TRBD1 (7 bases). Germline V CDR1 and CDR2: SGHKS, YYEKEE (reference sequence). This CDR3 spans 14 amino acids. V shed 3 bases and J shed 5 bases, with 14 bases lying between them. Here the CDR3 reads CASSWGDRLETQYF. CDR3 sequence (DNA): TGTGCCAGCAGCTGGGGGGACAGATTGGAGACCCAGTACTTC.

This clonotype has just a few counts. V and J are TRBV4-3 and TRBJ2-5, with TRBD2 matching 11 bases. Trimming removed 0 bases from V and 5 bases from J; junction bases left unmatched: 5. Germline CDR1 and CDR2: LGHNA and YSLEER. The CDR3 extends over 16 amino acids. The CDR3 DNA follows: TGCGCCAGCAGCCAAGAAACTAGCGGGAGTCAGGAGACCCAGTACTTC. The encoded protein is CASSQETSGSQETQYF.

The CDR3: CSVGGPGANVLTF. CDR3 nucleotide sequence: TGCAGTGTAGGGGGGCCTGGGGCCAACGTCCTGACTTTC. The J gene is TRBJ2-6, the V gene TRBV20-1; perhaps D is TRBD1 or TRBD2 (6 bases each). The ends were cut back, 7 bases at V and 2 bases at J, with 9 bases in the middle. This CDR3 is 13 amino acids long. Germline V gene lookup returns CDR1 DFQATT and CDR2 SNEGSKA (reference sequence).

The chain couples TRBV6-4 to TRBJ2-1; no reliable D call. The CDR3 spans 14 residues. Trimming shortened V by 5 bases and J by 7 bases, and 15 bases separated the two germline ends. CDR1 is MRHNA, CDR2 SNTAGT, per germline. In DNA, the CDR3 is TGTGCCAGCAGTACGGATGGGGTAGGAAATGAGCAGTTCTTC. Protein sequence: CASSTDGVGNEQFF.

This chain uses TRBV24-1 with TRBJ2-1, with 9 positions matching TRBD1. J gave up 7 bases and V 0 bases, and 9 bases lay outside the gene matches. Per the germline V gene, CDR1 is KGHDR and CDR2 is SFDVKD. CDR3 size: 17 residues. The CDR3 loop is CATSDLGGTGRGNEQFF. The DNA of the CDR3 is TGTGCCACCAGTGATTTGGGCGGGACAGGGCGCGGAAATGAGCAGTTCTTC.

This clonotype appeared a few times. This sequence joins TRBV7-9 and TRBJ2-2; D gene uncertain. The CDR3 runs to 16 residues. CDR1 is SEHNR, CDR2 FQNEAQ, per germline (reference sequence). V dropped 2 bases and J dropped 7 bases, with 17 bases sitting between them. The CDR3 DNA reads TGTGCCAGCAGCTTACCTGGGAACAGTGGGAACGGGGAGCTGTTTTTT. As protein: CASSLPGNSGNGELFF.

This sequence joins TRBV28 and TRBJ2-3; TRBD2 agrees at 10 bases. The CDR3 runs 16 residues. CDR1 MDHEN and CDR2 SYDVKM come from the germline V gene. J lost 4 bases, V lost 5 bases, and 9 bases had no gene match. The CDR3 DNA sequence: TGTGCCAGCAGTCTTCTTGTTAGCGGGAGGCCAGATACGCAGTATTTT. Amino acids: CASSLLVSGRPDTQYF.

About this clonotype itself: As the CDR3 is not closed by the conserved phenylalanine or tryptophan, this likely results from a read error. The chain links TRBV5-4 to TRBJ2-3; D remains unclear. The CDR3 is 13 residues long. The V gene lost 2 bases and the J gene lost 0 bases, with 4 bases spanning the gap. Germline values: CDR1 SGHNT, CDR2 YYREEE (reference sequence). CDR3 DNA sequence: TGTGCCAGCAGCTTTCCCAGCACAGATACGCAGTATTTA. Amino acids: CASSFPSTDTQYL.